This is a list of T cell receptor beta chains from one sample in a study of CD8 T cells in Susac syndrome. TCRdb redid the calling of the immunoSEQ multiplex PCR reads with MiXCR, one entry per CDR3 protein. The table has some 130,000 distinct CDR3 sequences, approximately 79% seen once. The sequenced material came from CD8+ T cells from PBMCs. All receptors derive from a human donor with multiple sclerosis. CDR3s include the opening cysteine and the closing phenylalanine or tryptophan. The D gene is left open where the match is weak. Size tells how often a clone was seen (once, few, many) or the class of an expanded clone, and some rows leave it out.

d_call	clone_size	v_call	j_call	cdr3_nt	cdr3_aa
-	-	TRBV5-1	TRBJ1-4	TGCGCCAGCAGTTGGAAAAAGGGCCAGGAAAATGAAAAACTGTTTTTT	CASSWKKGQENEKLFF
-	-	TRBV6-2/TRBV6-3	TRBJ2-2	TGTGCCAGCAGTCCTCTTACAGAGAACACCGGGGAGCTGTTTTTT	CASSPLTENTGELFF
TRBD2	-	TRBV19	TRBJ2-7	TGTGCCAGTTCCGATTGGACTAGCGGGACCTACGAGCAGTACTTC	CASSDWTSGTYEQYF
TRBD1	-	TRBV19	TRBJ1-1	TGTGCCAGTAGACCCCAACGTGGGGACAGGGGGAGAGGCACTGAAGCTTTCTTT	CASRPQRGDRGRGTEAFF
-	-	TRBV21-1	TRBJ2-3	-	CASSKEGVAGGPLVGHGTDTQYF
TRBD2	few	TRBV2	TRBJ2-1	TGTGCCAGCATGTCCGGGACTAGCTACAACAATGAGCAGTTCTTC	CASMSGTSYNNEQFF
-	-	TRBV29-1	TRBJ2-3	TGCAGCGTTGCAGGGTTAACGGGAACGGATACGCAGTATTTT	CSVAGLTGTDTQYF
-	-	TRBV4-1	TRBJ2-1	TGCGCCAGCAGCAGTACAGGGTCCCAGGAGCAGTTCTTC	CASSSTGSQEQFF
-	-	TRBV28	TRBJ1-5	TGTGCCAGCAGTTCGGACAGTCGGTATCGGTATAGCAATCAGCCCCAGCATTTT	CASSSDSRYRYSNQPQHF
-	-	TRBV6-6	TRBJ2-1	TGTGCCAGCAGTTACTCGATTTCCAATGAGCAGTTCTTC	CASSYSISNEQFF
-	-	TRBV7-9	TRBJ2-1	TGTGCCAGCAGCTTAGGTGCTGCCGGGCTGGTGACTGAGCAGTTCTTC	CASSLGAAGLVTEQFF
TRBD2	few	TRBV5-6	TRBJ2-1	TGTGCCAGCAGCCTCGGGACTAGCGACATCAATGAGCAGTTCTTC	CASSLGTSDINEQFF
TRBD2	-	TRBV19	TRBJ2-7	TGTGCCAGTAGTATGGGCGGGAGCTCCTACGAGCAGTACTTC	CASSMGGSSYEQYF
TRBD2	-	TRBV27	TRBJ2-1	TGTGCCAGCAGTTTACCTAGCGGGCCCTCCTACAATGAGCAGTTCTTC	CASSLPSGPSYNEQFF
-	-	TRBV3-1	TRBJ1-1	TGTGCCAGCAGCCAAGTTCACAGGCCCGAAGCTTTCTTT	CASSQVHRPEAFF
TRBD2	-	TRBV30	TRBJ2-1	TGTGCCTGGAGTGTGGGAGCGGGAGGGATCAATGAGCAGTTCTTC	CAWSVGAGGINEQFF
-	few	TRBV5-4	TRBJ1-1	TGTGCCAGCAGCTGGGGCACTGAAGCTTTCTTT	CASSWGTEAFF
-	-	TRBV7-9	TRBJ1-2	TGTGCCAGCAGCCTCCCCCGGCAGCCCTATGGCTACACCTTC	CASSLPRQPYGYTF
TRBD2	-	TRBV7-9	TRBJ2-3	TGTGCCAGCAGCTATCTAGCGGGGGCCACAGATACGCAGTATTTT	CASSYLAGATDTQYF
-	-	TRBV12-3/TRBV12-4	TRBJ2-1	TGTGCCAGCAGTTCTACCGGGACCGCCGGAGGAGAGCAGTTCTTC	CASSSTGTAGGEQFF
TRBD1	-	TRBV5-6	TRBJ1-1	TGTGCCAGCAGCTTGACCGCGGAACAGGGGATTACTGAAGCTTTCTTT	CASSLTAEQGITEAFF
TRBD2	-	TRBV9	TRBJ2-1	TGTGCCAGCAGCCCCTTCGTTTCAGCGGGAGGTGGTCATGAGCAGTTCTTC	CASSPFVSAGGGHEQFF
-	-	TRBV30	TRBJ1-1	TGTGCCTGGAGTGGGGCCGTGAACACTGAAGCTTTCTTT	CAWSGAVNTEAFF
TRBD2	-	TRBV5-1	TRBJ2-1	TGCGCCAGCAGCATAGCGGGGTCCTACAATGAGCAGTTCTTC	CASSIAGSYNEQFF
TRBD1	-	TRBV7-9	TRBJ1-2	TGTGCCAGCAGCTTGTCCTTGACAGGGGATATTTGGGGCTACACCTTC	CASSLSLTGDIWGYTF
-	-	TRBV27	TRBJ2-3	TGTGCCAGCAGTTTAATAGAAAGCACAGATACGCAGTATTTT	CASSLIESTDTQYF
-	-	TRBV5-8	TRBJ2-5	TGTGCCAGCAGCTTGGGTGGGATCCAAGAGACCCAGTACTTC	CASSLGGIQETQYF
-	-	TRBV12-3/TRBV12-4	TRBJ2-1	TGTGCCAGCAAAACGGGAGAGGGGTCTTACAATGAGCAGTTCTTC	CASKTGEGSYNEQFF
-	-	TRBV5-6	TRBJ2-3	TGTGCCAGCAGCCCGTGGACGGACCTCACAGATACGCAGTATTTT	CASSPWTDLTDTQYF
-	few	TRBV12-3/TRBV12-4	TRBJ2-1	TGTGCCAGCCGGGAGGACAGTGCAGGCTACAATGAGCAGTTCTTC	CASREDSAGYNEQFF
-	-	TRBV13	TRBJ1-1	TGTGCCAGCAGCTTAGCCGGACAGTCAAACACTGAAGCTTTCTTT	CASSLAGQSNTEAFF
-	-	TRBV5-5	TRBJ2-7	TGTGCCAGCAGCCTCCTGGGCTTTGAGCAGTACTTC	CASSLLGFEQYF
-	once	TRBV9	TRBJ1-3	TGTGCCAGCAGCGTAGAACGTGGGTCTGGAAACACCATATATTTT	CASSVERGSGNTIYF
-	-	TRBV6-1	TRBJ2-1	TGTGCCAGCAGACAGGGCAGGAGAGATTCCTACAATGAGCAGTTCTTC	CASRQGRRDSYNEQFF
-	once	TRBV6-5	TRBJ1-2	TGTGCCAGTTCAGGGGCATTGCACTATGGCTACACCTTC	CASSGALHYGYTF
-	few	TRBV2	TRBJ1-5	TGTGCCAGCAGTGACCCCAGGGGAACCAATCAGCCCCAGCATTTT	CASSDPRGTNQPQHF
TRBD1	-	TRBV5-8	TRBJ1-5	TGTGCCAGCACCCTCTGGGGGGGCGAAGTGGGACAGGGGACGACGTTTCCCCAGCATTTT	CASTLWGGEVGQGTTFPQHF
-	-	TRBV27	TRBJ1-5	TGTGCCAGCAGTTTAGTACAGGGCAATCAGCCCCAGCATTTT	CASSLVQGNQPQHF
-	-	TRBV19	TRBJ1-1	TGTGCCAGTAGTATTACAGTTGGGCGACGGAAGACTGAAGCTTTCTTT	CASSITVGRRKTEAFF
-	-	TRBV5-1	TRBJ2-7	TGCGCCAGCAGCTTGGTGGGCTACGAAAGGGGGGAGCAGTACTTC	CASSLVGYERGEQYF
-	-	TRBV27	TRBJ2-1	TGTGCCAGCAGGGGACTGAGGGTACGGCAGTTCTTC	CASRGLRVRQFF
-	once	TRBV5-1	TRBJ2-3	TGCGCCAGCAGCTTGCGGTTCGGAACTGACACAGATACGCAGTATTTT	CASSLRFGTDTDTQYF
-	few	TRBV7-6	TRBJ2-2	TGTGCCAGCAGGTGGAGGGGGAGAGGAACCGGGGAGCTGTTTTTT	CASRWRGRGTGELFF
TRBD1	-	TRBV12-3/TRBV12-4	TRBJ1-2	TGTGCCAGCAGTTTAAGCGGGACAGGCTACTACTATGGCTACACCTTC	CASSLSGTGYYYGYTF
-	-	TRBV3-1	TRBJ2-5	TGTGCCAGCAGCCAGGAGCTAGGGGTGGCAGACCCCGGGGGAGAGACCCAGTACTTC	CASSQELGVADPGGETQYF
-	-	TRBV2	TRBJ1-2	TGTGCCAGCAGTGAACCGACAGTCAACTATGGCTACACCTTC	CASSEPTVNYGYTF
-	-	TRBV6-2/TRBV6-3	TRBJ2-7	TGTGCCAGCACCTTAGGGGGACCCCTTCCGACCTACGAGCAGTACTTC	CASTLGGPLPTYEQYF
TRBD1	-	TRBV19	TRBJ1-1	TGTGCCAGTAGTATAGATATTGGGACAGGTAAAGAAGCTTTCTTT	CASSIDIGTGKEAFF
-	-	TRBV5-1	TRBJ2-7	TGCGCCAGCAGCTTGGGTTGGGGGCAGATCACCTACGAGCAGTACTTC	CASSLGWGQITYEQYF
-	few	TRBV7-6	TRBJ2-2	TGTGCCAGTACCTCACCGGGGGCGAACACCGGGGAGCTGTTTTTT	CASTSPGANTGELFF
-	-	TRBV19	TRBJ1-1	TGTGCCGCCAAAAGGACAGCTCTGGGGAACACTGAAGCTTTCTTT	CAAKRTALGNTEAFF
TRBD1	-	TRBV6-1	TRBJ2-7	TGTGCCAGCAGTCTAACGGGACAGTCCTACGAGCAGTACTTC	CASSLTGQSYEQYF
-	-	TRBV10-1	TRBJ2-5	TGCGCCAGCAGTGATTCAGGGGAAGGACGGGAGACCCAGTACTTC	CASSDSGEGRETQYF